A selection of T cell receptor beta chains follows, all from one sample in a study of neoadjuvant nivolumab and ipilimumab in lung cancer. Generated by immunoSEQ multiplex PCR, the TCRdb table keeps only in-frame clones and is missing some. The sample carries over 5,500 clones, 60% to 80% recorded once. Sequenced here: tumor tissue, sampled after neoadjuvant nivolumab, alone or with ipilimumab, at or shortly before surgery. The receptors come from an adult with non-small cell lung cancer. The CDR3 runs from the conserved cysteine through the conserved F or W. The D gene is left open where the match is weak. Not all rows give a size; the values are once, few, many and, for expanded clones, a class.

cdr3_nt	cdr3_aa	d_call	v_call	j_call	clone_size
TGTGCCAGCAGCTTGAGAGCGGCTAATGAGCAGTTCTTC	CASSLRAANEQFF	.	TRBV7-3	TRBJ2-1	.
TGTGCCAGCAGCTCCGGGGGGGGACAGGAAGAGACCCAGTACTTC	CASSSGGGQEETQYF	.	TRBV11-3	TRBJ2-5	once
TGTGCCAGCAACCCCGGGACAGGGGGCTACGAGCAGTACTTC	CASNPGTGGYEQYF	TRBD1	TRBV28	TRBJ2-7	.
TGTGCCAGCAGTGAAGGGGGCAGGGGGCGAAGCACTGAAGCTTTCTTT	CASSEGGRGRSTEAFF	TRBD1	TRBV2	TRBJ1-1	few
TGTGCCAGCAGTAAGGAAACCAAAAACATTCAGTACTTC	CASSKETKNIQYF	.	TRBV2	TRBJ2-4	.
TGTGCCAGCAGCTCTCACCCCAGGGGGCTAGCGGGAGGCCCGAGCTCCTACGAGCAGTACTTC	CASSSHPRGLAGGPSSYEQYF	TRBD2	TRBV13	TRBJ2-7	once
TGTGCCAGTAGCCAGCGTGACAGGAGCTCCTACGAGCAGTACTTC	CASSQRDRSSYEQYF	.	TRBV19	TRBJ2-7	.
TGTGCCATCAGTGACCGGCGCGTCAGCTCTGGGGCCAACGTCCTGACTTTC	CAISDRRVSSGANVLTF	.	TRBV10-3	TRBJ2-6	.
TGTGCCACCCCTGGACAGGGAGGAAGAGACTATGGCTACACCTTC	CATPGQGGRDYGYTF	TRBD1	TRBV28	TRBJ1-2	.
TGTGCCAGCAGCTCTCTGAGTTCTACAGCCTCAGTAGGTGATGGCTACACCTTC	CASSSLSSTASVGDGYTF	.	TRBV11-2	TRBJ1-2	.
TGTGCCACCAGCAGACCCCTCACCGACGTCCTGACTTTC	CATSRPLTDVLTF	.	TRBV15	TRBJ2-6	.
TGTGCCAGCAGTTACTCGACGGTCCTAGGGAATGAGCAGTTCTTC	CASSYSTVLGNEQFF	.	TRBV6-6	TRBJ2-1	.
TGCGCCAGCAGCTTGGGACGACAGGGGGCTGCTGACTATGGCTACACCTTC	CASSLGRQGAADYGYTF	TRBD1	TRBV5-1	TRBJ1-2	once
TGTGCCAGTAGCAAAGTCCTAAACAGGGGGCGAAACAATCAGCCCCAGCATTTT	CASSKVLNRGRNNQPQHF	TRBD1	TRBV19	TRBJ1-5	few
TGTGCCAGCAGCTTATGGGCAGGGGGCCAGTATGGGATCAATGAGCAGTTCTTC	CASSLWAGGQYGINEQFF	TRBD1	TRBV13	TRBJ2-1	.
TGTGCCAGTAGTTCTAGCGGGACTCGGGGGGATGAGCAGTTCTTC	CASSSSGTRGDEQFF	TRBD2	TRBV19	TRBJ2-1	.
TGTGCCAGCAGCTTAGGGGGACTTTCTCTCGAGCAGTACTTC	CASSLGGLSLEQYF	.	TRBV7-8	TRBJ2-7	.
TGCGCCAGCAGCTTTCGACAGTGGGGGACTGAAGCTTTCTTT	CASSFRQWGTEAFF	.	TRBV5-1	TRBJ1-1	.
TGTGCCAGTAGTATCACTTTCAGGGCCCAAGAGACCCAGTACTTC	CASSITFRAQETQYF	.	TRBV19	TRBJ2-5	.
TGTGCCAGCAGCTCCCGACCCGGGACAGGCTATGGCTACACCTTC	CASSSRPGTGYGYTF	TRBD1	TRBV11-2	TRBJ1-2	.
TGTGCCACCAGCAGAGACGGACCTTACAATGAGCAGTTCTTC	CATSRDGPYNEQFF	.	TRBV15	TRBJ2-1	.
TGTGCCAGCTCACAGGGACTAGCGAGTGAGCAGTTCTTC	CASSQGLASEQFF	TRBD2	TRBV18	TRBJ2-1	few